This paragraph reports one TCR beta chain. The sample originates from a study of cytomegalovirus exposure and HLA in healthy donors. Amplification used 60 Vbeta primers and 13 Jbeta primers. Clones were sequenced by immunoSEQ multiplex PCR, and TCRdb holds only the in-frame ones, with some missing. This table holds 100,000 to 150,000 clones, 80% to 85% found once. Sequencing input: PBMCs. This clonotype originated in a young man in good health and CMV-seronegative.

The CDR3 DNA reads TGTGCCAGCAGCCACACAGGGATGAACACTGAAGCTTTCTTT. This translates into CASSHTGMNTEAFF. The chain employs TRBV11-2 and TRBJ1-1; D might be TRBD1 (6 bases). The V end was cut by 5 bases, the J end by 0 bases, with 10 bases between. CDR3 size: 14 residues. Germline CDR1 SGHAT, CDR2 FQNNGV.